A selection of T cell receptor beta chains follows, all from one sample in a study of blood T cell repertoires in COVID-19. Using immunoSEQ multiplex PCR, the repertoire was profiled, and TCRdb retains in-frame clones only, with some absent. Of 250,000 to 300,000 clones in the sample, about nine tenths were seen once. Input material: peripheral blood. The receptor source for this set is a woman aged 25 to 39 with COVID-19, enrolled during active disease. Both conserved end residues are part of each CDR3. Each record gives: J gene, V gene, D gene, CDR3 protein. A D gene is named only where the DNA matches it firmly.

j_call: TRBJ2-1; v_call: TRBV4-2; d_call: -; cdr3_aa: CASSQGAGSYNEQFF
j_call: TRBJ2-7; v_call: TRBV29-1; d_call: TRBD2; cdr3_aa: CSVAQREMGEQYF
j_call: TRBJ1-3; v_call: TRBV13; d_call: TRBD1; cdr3_aa: CASSFGTGGDHTIYF
j_call: TRBJ1-3; v_call: TRBV9; d_call: -; cdr3_aa: CASSGRQDFSGNTIYF
j_call: TRBJ1-2; v_call: TRBV4-2; d_call: -; cdr3_aa: CASSGTGAYGYTF
j_call: TRBJ1-5; v_call: TRBV7-6; d_call: -; cdr3_aa: CASSLGGGQPQHF
j_call: TRBJ1-2; v_call: TRBV12-3/TRBV12-4; d_call: TRBD1; cdr3_aa: CASRSTGTDGYTF
j_call: TRBJ1-1; v_call: TRBV18; d_call: -; cdr3_aa: CASSPDTGEAFF
j_call: TRBJ1-2; v_call: TRBV3-1/TRBV3-2; d_call: TRBD1; cdr3_aa: CASSQDRYRTGNYGYTF
j_call: TRBJ1-4; v_call: TRBV28; d_call: -; cdr3_aa: CASRNTGLIEKLFF
j_call: TRBJ2-7; v_call: TRBV28; d_call: -; cdr3_aa: CASRHWTVYEQYF